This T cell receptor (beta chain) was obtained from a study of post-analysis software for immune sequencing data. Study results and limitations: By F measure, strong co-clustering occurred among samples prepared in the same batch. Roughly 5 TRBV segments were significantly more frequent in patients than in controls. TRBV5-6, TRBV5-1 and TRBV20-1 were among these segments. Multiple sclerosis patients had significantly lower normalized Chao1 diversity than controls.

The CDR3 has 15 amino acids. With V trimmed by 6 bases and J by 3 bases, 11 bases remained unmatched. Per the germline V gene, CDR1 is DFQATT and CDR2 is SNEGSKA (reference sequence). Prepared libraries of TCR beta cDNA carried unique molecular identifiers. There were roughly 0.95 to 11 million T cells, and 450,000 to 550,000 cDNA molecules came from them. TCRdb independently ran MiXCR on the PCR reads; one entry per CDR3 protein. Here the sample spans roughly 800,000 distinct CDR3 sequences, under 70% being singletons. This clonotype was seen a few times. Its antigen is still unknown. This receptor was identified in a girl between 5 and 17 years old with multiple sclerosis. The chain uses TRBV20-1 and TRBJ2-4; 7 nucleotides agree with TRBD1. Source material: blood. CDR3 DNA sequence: TGCAGTGCCGCACCTACACAGGGGAGCAAAAACATTCAGTACTTC. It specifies CSAAPTQGSKNIQYF.